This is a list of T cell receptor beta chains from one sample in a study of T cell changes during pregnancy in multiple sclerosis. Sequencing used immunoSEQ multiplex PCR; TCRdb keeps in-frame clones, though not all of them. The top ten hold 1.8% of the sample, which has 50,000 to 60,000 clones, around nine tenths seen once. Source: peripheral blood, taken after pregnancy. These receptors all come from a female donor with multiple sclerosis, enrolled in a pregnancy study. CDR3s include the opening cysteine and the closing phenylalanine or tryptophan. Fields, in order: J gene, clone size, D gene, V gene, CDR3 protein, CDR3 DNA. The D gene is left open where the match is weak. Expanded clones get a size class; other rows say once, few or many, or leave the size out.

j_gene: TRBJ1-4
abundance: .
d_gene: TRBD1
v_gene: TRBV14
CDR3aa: CASSHVGQGEKLFF
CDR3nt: TGTGCCAGCAGCCATGTTGGACAGGGGGAAAAACTGTTTTTT

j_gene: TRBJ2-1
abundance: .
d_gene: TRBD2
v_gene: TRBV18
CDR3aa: CASSPPRRGEYNEQFF
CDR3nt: TGTGCCAGCTCACCACCGCGGCGGGGGGAGTACAATGAGCAGTTCTTC

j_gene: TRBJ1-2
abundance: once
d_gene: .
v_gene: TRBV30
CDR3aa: CAWRGPTFYGYTF
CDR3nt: TGTGCCTGGAGGGGGCCTACCTTCTATGGCTACACCTTC

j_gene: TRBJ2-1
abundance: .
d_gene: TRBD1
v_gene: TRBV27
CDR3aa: CASSLTTGTGVLGEQFF
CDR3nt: TGTGCCAGCAGTTTAACTACCGGGACAGGGGTCTTGGGTGAGCAGTTCTTC

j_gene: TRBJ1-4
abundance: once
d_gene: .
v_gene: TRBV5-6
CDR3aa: CASSLGAQATNEKLFF
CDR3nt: TGTGCCAGCAGCTTGGGAGCGCAAGCAACTAATGAAAAACTGTTTTTT

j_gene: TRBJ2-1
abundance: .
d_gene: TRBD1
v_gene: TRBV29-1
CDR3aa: CSVSGTGGWLGEQFF
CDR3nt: TGCAGCGTCTCCGGGACAGGGGGCTGGTTAGGTGAGCAGTTCTTC

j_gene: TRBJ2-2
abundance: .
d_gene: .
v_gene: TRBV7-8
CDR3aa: CASSIRDTTTGELFF
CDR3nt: TGTGCCAGCAGCATCCGGGACACAACCACCGGGGAGCTGTTTTTT

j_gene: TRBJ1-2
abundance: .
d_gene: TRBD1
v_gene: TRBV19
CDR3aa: CASSIEGTGIYTF
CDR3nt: TGTGCCAGTAGTATAGAGGGGACAGGGATCTACACCTTC

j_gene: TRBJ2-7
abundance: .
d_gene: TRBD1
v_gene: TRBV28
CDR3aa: CASSFPPGGTYEQYF
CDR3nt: TGTGCCAGCAGTTTTCCCCCAGGGGGAACCTACGAGCAGTACTTC

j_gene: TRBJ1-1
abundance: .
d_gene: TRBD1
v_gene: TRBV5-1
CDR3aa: CASSSQGGNTEAFF
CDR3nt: TGCGCCAGCAGCTCTCAGGGGGGGAACACTGAAGCTTTCTTT

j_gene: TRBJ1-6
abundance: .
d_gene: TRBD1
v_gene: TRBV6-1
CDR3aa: CASSEQGQHSPLHF
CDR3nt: TGTGCCAGCAGTGAACAGGGACAGCATTCACCCCTCCACTTT

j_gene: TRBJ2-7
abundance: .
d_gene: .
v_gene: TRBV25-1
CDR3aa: CASSRQSGYEQYF
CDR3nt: TGTGCCAGCAGTCGACAGTCGGGCTACGAGCAGTACTTC

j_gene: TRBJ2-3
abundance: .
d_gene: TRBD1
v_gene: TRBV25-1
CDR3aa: CASTTGFTDTQYF
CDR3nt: TGTGCCAGCACGACAGGGTTCACAGATACGCAGTATTTT

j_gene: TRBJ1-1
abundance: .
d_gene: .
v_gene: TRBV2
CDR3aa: CASSAQGLEAFF
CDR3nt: TGTGCCAGCAGTGCCCAGGGTCTAGAAGCTTTCTTT

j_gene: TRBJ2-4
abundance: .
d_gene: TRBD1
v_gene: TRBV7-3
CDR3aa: CASSLKDGTGQYF
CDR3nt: TGTGCCAGCAGCTTAAAGGACGGGACAGGACAGTACTTC

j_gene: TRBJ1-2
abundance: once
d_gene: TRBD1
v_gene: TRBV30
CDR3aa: CAWSVLPSGGPYGYTF
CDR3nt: TGTGCCTGGAGTGTACTCCCCTCAGGGGGGCCCTATGGCTACACCTTC

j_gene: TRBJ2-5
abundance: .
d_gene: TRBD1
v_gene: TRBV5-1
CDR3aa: CASSLDAGGTQETQYF
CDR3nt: TGCGCCAGCAGCTTGGATGCAGGGGGAACACAAGAGACCCAGTACTTC

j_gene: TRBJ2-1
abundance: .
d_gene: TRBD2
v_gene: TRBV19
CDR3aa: CASSPTAGAGGQFF
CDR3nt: TGTGCCAGTAGTCCCACGGCAGGGGCGGGGGGGCAGTTCTTC

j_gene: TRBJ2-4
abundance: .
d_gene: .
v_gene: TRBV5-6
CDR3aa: CASRRGLAKNIQYF
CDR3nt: TGTGCCAGCCGGCGCGGATTAGCCAAAAACATTCAGTACTTC

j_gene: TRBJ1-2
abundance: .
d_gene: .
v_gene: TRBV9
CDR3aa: CASSWGVGAYGYTF
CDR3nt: TGTGCCAGCAGCTGGGGGGTGGGCGCCTATGGCTACACCTTC

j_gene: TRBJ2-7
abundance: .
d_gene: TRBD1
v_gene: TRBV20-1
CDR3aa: CSAGQVYEQYF
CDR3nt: TGCAGTGCGGGACAGGTCTACGAGCAGTACTTC

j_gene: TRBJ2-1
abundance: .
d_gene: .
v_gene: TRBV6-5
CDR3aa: CASSYAGLSQQFF
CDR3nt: TGTGCCAGCAGTTATGCGGGACTTTCTCAGCAGTTCTTC

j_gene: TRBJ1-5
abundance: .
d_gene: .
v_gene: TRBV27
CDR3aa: CASSWRGQPQHF
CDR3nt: TGTGCCAGCAGTTGGAGGGGTCAGCCCCAGCATTTT

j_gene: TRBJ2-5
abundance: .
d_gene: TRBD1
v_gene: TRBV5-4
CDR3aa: CASSLAGTGSYQETQYF
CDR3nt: TGTGCCAGCAGCTTGGCCGGGACAGGGTCGTACCAAGAGACCCAGTACTTC

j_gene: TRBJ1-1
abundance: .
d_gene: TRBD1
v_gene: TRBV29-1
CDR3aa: CSVEDLGDRGPMNTEAFF
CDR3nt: TGCAGCGTTGAAGATCTTGGTGACAGGGGGCCCATGAACACTGAAGCTTTCTTT

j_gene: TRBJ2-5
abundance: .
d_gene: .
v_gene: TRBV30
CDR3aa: CAWSPRQETQYF
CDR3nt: TGTGCCTGGAGTCCCCGCCAAGAGACCCAGTACTTC

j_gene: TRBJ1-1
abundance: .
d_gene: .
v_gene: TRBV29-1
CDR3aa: CSVEGFFSGARTEAFF
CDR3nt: TGCAGCGTTGAAGGGTTTTTCTCAGGGGCCCGCACTGAAGCTTTCTTT

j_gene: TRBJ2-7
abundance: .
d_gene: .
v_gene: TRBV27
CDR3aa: CASRRSSSYEQYF
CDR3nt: TGTGCCAGCAGGCGTTCAAGCTCCTACGAGCAGTACTTC

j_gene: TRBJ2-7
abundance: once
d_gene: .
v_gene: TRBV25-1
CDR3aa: CASSELGGAGYSEQYF
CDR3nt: TGTGCCAGCAGTGAATTAGGAGGCGCTGGGTATAGCGAGCAGTACTTC

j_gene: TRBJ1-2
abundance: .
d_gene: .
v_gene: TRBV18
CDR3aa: CASSPGGELRGYGYTF
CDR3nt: TGTGCCAGCTCACCTGGGGGCGAGCTTAGAGGCTATGGCTACACCTTC

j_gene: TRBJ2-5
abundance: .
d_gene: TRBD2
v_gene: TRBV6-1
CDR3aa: CASSEASGGQETQYF
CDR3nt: TGTGCCAGCAGTGAAGCTAGCGGGGGGCAAGAGACCCAGTACTTC

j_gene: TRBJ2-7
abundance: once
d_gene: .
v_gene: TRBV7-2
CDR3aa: CASSLGAPSYEQYF
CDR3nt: TGTGCCAGCAGTCTTGGGGCGCCTAGCTACGAGCAGTACTTC